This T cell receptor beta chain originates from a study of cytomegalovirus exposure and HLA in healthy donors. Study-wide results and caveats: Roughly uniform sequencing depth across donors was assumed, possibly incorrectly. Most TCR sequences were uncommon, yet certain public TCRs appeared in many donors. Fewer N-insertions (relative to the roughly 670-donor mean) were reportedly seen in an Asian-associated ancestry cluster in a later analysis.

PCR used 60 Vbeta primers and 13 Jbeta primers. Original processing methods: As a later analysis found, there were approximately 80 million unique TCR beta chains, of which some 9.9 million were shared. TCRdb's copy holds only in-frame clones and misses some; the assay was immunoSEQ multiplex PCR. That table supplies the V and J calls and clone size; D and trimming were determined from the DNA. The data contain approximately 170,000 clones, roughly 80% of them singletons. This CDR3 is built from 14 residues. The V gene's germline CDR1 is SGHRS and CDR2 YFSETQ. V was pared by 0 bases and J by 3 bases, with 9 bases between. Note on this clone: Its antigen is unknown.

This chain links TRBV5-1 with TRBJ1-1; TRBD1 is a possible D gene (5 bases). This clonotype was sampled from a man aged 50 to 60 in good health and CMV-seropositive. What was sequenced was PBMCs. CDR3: CASSLVAGDTEAFF. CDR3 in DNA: TGCGCCAGCAGCTTGGTAGCGGGGGACACTGAAGCTTTCTTT. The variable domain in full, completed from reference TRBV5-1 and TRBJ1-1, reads KAGVTQTPRYLIKTRGQQVTLSCSPISGHRSVSWYQQTPGQGLQFLFEYFSETQRNKGNFPGRFSGRQFSNSRSEMNVSTLELGDSALYLCASSLVAGDTEAFFGQGTRLTVV.